This T cell receptor beta chain is drawn from a study of blood T cell repertoires in COVID-19. Study in general: The study drew acute and convalescent COVID-19 samples from the United States, Italy and Spain. The cDNA or gDNA used as material had been derived from T cells, B-cell-depleted T cells, or PBMCs.

Deletions cut 8 bases from V and 2 bases from J, with 9 bases between. The CDR3 is 12 residues long. Methods used by the authors: Estimation of nucleated cell counts relied on the amplification of reference gene primers. TCRdb's table, derived via immunoSEQ multiplex PCR, lists solely in-frame clones and lacks some. The D gene and trimming were derived from the DNA, and the V and J assignments and clone size from that table. The table has approximately 210,000 clones, around 90% seen once. The table lists this clone with a few counts. The sequenced sample was peripheral blood. The clonotype was recovered from a man aged 25-45 years with acute or convalescent COVID-19. The chain recombines TRBV12-3 or TRBV12-4 with TRBJ2-5; tentative D call: TRBD1 (5 bases). The CDR3, as DNA: TGTGCCAGCGGGGCACGACAAGAGACCCAGTACTTC. It is translated as CASGARQETQYF.